The 18 T cell receptor beta chains below were found in one sample sequenced in a study of CD8 T cells in ankylosing spondylitis. One entry per CDR3 protein, called by TCRdb with MiXCR from the 5' RACE reads. In the table there are approximately 90,000 distinct CDR3 sequences, about 8.6% of which are singletons. The sequencing sample was made of blood, either unsorted or a sorted T cell fraction (not recorded which). These receptors were taken from a male donor with ankylosing spondylitis or in good health (not recorded which).

This clonotype was detected a few times. The junction and the germline gene differ at one end; a read error may be behind it. The V call is TRBV3-1, the J call TRBJ2-6; 7 bases are a match to TRBD1. The V gene's germline CDR1 is LGHDT and CDR2 YNNKEL (reference sequence). The CDR3 runs to 23 residues. CDR3 nucleotides: TGTGCCAGCAGCAAAGATCAGGGGGTAGGTCTACTGGGGCCCACTACTGGGGCCAACGTCCTGACTTTC. Its protein is CASSKDQGVGLLGPTTGANVLTF.

This clonotype was observed many times. The chain is built from TRBV6-5 and TRBJ1-5, with TRBD1 as a possible D gene (5 bases). The CDR3 has 14 residues. Germline-derived CDR1 and CDR2 are MNHEY and SVGAGI. The V gene lost 2 bases and the J gene lost 2 bases, with 7 bases spanning the gap. The CDR3 here is CASSYGRGNQPQHF. In DNA form, the CDR3 reads TGTGCCAGCAGTTACGGCAGGGGCAATCAGCCCCAGCATTTT.

This clonotype has a count of ten or more. The chain is built from TRBV10-3 and TRBJ1-2; D is perhaps TRBD1 (5 bases). The ends were cut back, 0 bases at V and 4 bases at J, with 9 bases in the middle. The germline V gene has CDR1 ENHRY and CDR2 SYGVKD. There are 14 residues in the CDR3. The CDR3 DNA sequence: TGTGCCATCAGTGAGTCCGGGGGAGGCTATGGCTACACCTTC. Protein sequence: CAISESGGGYGYTF.

Many counts were recorded for this clonotype. The J gene is TRBJ1-2, the V gene TRBV5-1; no clear D gene. V shed 0 bases and J shed 4 bases, with 13 bases lying between them. Germline V lookup: CDR1 SGHRS, CDR2 YFSETQ. The CDR3 is 15 residues long. The CDR3 reads CASSLGQPLTYGYTF. The CDR3 coding sequence is TGCGCCAGCAGCTTGGGGCAGCCACTTACCTATGGCTACACCTTC.

To note about this clonotype: This may be a read error, as it is one base from a much larger clone. The CDR3 loop reads CSARDREGGTGALFF. CDR3 nucleotides: TGCAGTGCTAGAGATAGGGAGGGAGGGACCGGGGCGCTGTTTTTT. This chain links TRBV20-1 with TRBJ2-2, with 7 positions matching TRBD2. Germline CDR1 reads DFQATT; CDR2 reads SNEGSKA (reference sequence). This CDR3 region has 15 residues.

The V gene is TRBV29-1, the J gene TRBJ2-3; 8 bases line up with TRBD1. The CDR3 consists of 12 residues. Germline V lookup: CDR1 SQVTM, CDR2 ANQGSEA. V gave up 4 bases and J gave up 7 bases; unmatched junction bases: 4. The CDR3 protein is CSVGDRGNTQYF. The CDR3 DNA follows: TGCAGCGTTGGAGACAGGGGCAATACGCAGTATTTT.

There are many counts of this clonotype. The chain is built from TRBV20-1 and TRBJ2-5; D remains unclear. The V and J ends lost 7 bases and 4 bases respectively, with 10 bases between them. The CDR3 contains 11 residues. Germline V gives CDR1 DFQATT, CDR2 SNEGSKA (reference sequence). The CDR3 sequence is CSVILLETQYF. As DNA, the CDR3 is TGCAGTGTCATACTCTTAGAGACCCAGTACTTC.

This chain links TRBV5-1 with TRBJ1-1; D is perhaps TRBD1 (5 bases). The germline V and J ends were trimmed by 3 bases and 1 base, with 10 bases remaining between them. This CDR3 has 14 residues. Germline V CDR1 and CDR2: SGHRS, YFSETQ. CDR3 loop: CASSSNGGNTEAFF. As DNA, the CDR3 is TGCGCCAGCAGCTCGAACGGGGGGAACACTGAAGCTTTCTTT.

The table lists this clonotype with many counts. This chain connects TRBV27 to TRBJ1-6, with 7 bases lining up with TRBD1. J lost 15 bases, V lost 4 bases, and 12 bases had no gene match. The CDR3 has 14 amino acids. Germline V gene sequence: CDR1 MNHEY, CDR2 SMNVEV (reference sequence). The CDR3 DNA reads as TGTGCCAGCAGTTCCCCGCCGTTCAGGGGGGGCCTCCACTTT. The encoded protein is CASSSPPFRGGLHF.

This clonotype was recorded at least ten times. J is TRBJ2-7 and V is TRBV5-1; D unclear. CDR3 size: 14 residues. CDR1 and CDR2 (germline): SGHRS, YFSETQ. V was trimmed by 3 bases and J by 3 bases, leaving 13 bases between them. The CDR3 bases are TGCGCCAGCAGCTCAGGACGGATTTACTACGAGCAGTACTTC. Translation gives CASSSGRIYYEQYF.

This clonotype was counted at least ten times. The chain has TRBV5-8 and TRBJ1-1; no clear D gene. V lost 0 bases, J lost 11 bases, and 14 bases lay in between. The germline V gene has CDR1 SGHTS and CDR2 YDEGEE. This CDR3 comprises 13 residues. The CDR3 is CASSLVPREPAFF. Written as DNA, the CDR3 is TGTGCCAGCAGCTTGGTCCCCCGGGAACCGGCTTTCTTT.

This clonotype was seen ten or more times. The chain is built from TRBV7-2 and TRBJ1-1, with a tentative D call TRBD1 (5 bases). The CDR3 loop spans 15 amino acids. The V end was cut by 6 bases, the J end by 1 base, with 15 bases between. Germline lookup yields CDR1 SGHTA and CDR2 FQGNSA. The chain's CDR3 is CASSFGGVGNTEAFF. The CDR3 DNA reads TGTGCCAGCAGTTTCGGAGGGGTCGGGAACACTGAAGCTTTCTTT.

This clonotype came up many times. The chain joins TRBV5-1 to TRBJ2-6, with TRBD2 identical over 8 bases. The germline V gene has CDR1 SGHRS and CDR2 YFSETQ. The J segment lost 4 bases and the V segment lost 2 bases, leaving 5 bases of the junction unmatched. The CDR3 is 16 residues long. The CDR3 sequence: CASSFDSGIGANVLTF. In DNA form, the CDR3 reads TGCGCCAGCAGCTTTGATAGCGGGATCGGGGCCAACGTCCTGACTTTC.

This clonotype was picked up many times. This chain joins TRBV7-9 and TRBJ1-5, with unresolved D. The CDR3 contains 15 residues. Trimming stripped 5 bases from V and 7 bases from J, with 18 bases between. The germline V gene has CDR1 SEHNR and CDR2 FQNEAQ (reference sequence). This CDR3 is CASSPSDGLGQPQHF. The CDR3, as DNA: TGTGCCAGCAGCCCCTCTGACGGGCTTGGACAGCCCCAGCATTTT.

V is TRBV29-1 and J is TRBJ2-6; TRBD1 is a possible D gene (5 bases). The CDR3 consists of 14 residues. The germline V and J ends were trimmed by 5 bases and 0 bases, with 8 bases remaining between them. Per the germline V gene, CDR1 is SQVTM and CDR2 is ANQGSEA. CDR3 sequence (DNA): TGCAGCGTTACAGGTAGCTCTGGGGCCAACGTCCTGACTTTC. Translating it yields CSVTGSSGANVLTF.

This clonotype was observed at least ten times. The chain uses TRBV5-1 and TRBJ2-7; no firm D call. V was clipped by 6 bases and J by 1 base, with 8 bases between them. This CDR3 is 12 amino acids long. Germline loops: CDR1 SGHRS, CDR2 YFSETQ. The CDR3 sequence is CASMSISYEQYF. The CDR3, as DNA: TGCGCCAGCATGTCAATATCCTACGAGCAGTACTTC.

In its sample, this clonotype was seen many times. V usage is TRBV18 and J usage is TRBJ2-1, with TRBD2 identical over 10 bases. The V segment lost 3 bases and the J segment 3 bases; nucleotides outside the gene matches: 5. The CDR3 length is 16 residues. CDR1 is KGHSH and CDR2 is LQKENI in the germline V gene. The CDR3 spells CASSPIAGGNYNEQFF. The CDR3 nucleotides read TGTGCCAGCTCACCCATAGCGGGGGGCAACTACAATGAGCAGTTCTTC.

The V gene is TRBV25-1, the J gene TRBJ1-1; TRBD1 might be the D (6 bases). The V and J ends lost 2 bases and 1 base respectively, with 14 bases between them. This CDR3 region has 16 residues. CDR1 and CDR2 from the germline V gene are MGHDK and SYGVNS. CDR3 bases: TGTGCCAGCAGTGAAATAAAGGGACACACGAACACTGAAGCTTTCTTT. Encoded protein: CASSEIKGHTNTEAFF.